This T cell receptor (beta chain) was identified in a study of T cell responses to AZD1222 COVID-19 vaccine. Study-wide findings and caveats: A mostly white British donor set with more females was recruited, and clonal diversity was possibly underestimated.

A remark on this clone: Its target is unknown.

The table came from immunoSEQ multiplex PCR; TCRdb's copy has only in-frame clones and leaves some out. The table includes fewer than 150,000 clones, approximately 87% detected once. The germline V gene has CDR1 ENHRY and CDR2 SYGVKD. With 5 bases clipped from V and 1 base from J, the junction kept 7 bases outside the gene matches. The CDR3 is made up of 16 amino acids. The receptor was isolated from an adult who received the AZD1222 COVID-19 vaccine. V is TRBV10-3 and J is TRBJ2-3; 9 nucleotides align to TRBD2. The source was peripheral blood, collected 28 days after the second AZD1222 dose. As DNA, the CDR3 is TGTGCCATCAGTACATTAGCGGGAGCCGGCACAGATACGCAGTATTTT. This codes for CAISTLAGAGTDTQYF.